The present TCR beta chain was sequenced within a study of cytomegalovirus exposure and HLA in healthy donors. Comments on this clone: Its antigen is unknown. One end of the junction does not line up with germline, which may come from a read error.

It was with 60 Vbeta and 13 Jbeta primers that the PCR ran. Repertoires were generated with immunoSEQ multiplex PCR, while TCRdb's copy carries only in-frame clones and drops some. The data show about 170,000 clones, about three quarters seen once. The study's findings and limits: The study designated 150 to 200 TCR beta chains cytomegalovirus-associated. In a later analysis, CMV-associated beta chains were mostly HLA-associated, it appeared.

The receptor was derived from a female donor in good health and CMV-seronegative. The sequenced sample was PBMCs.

The CDR3 sequence: CASSPGLADPYEQHF. As DNA, the CDR3 is TGTGCCAGCAGCCCCGGACTTGCCGACCCCTACGAGCAGCACTTC. The gene calls are TRBV9 and TRBJ2-7; a possible D gene is TRBD2 (5 bases). CDR3 size: 15 residues. Germline V gives CDR1 SGDLS, CDR2 YYNGEE.